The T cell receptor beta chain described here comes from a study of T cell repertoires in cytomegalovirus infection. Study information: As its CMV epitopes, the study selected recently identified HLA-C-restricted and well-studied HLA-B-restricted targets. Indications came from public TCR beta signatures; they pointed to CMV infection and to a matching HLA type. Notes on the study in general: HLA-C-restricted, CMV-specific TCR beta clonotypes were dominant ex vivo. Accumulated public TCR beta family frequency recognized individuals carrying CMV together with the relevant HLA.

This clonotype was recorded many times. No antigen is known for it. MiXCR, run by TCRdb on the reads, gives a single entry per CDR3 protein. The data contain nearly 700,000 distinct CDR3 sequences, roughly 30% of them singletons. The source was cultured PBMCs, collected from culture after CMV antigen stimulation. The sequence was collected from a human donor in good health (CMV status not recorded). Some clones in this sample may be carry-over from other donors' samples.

As DNA, the CDR3 is TGTGCCAGCAGCTTAGTGACAGGGACCGAGCAGTACTTC. Its translation is CASSLVTGTEQYF. J is TRBJ2-7 and V is TRBV7-2; 7 bases line up with TRBD1. The CDR3 runs 13 residues. Germline assignment: CDR1 SGHTA and CDR2 FQGNSA. J gave up 6 bases and V 1 base, and 3 bases lay outside the gene matches.